This T cell receptor beta chain was captured by sequencing in a study of Graves' ophthalmopathy and Graves' hyperthyroidism. Study observations and caveats: Blood also held most thyroid clonotypes expanded above 0.001 frequency.

RNA transcripts were the template, and TCR beta CDR3 regions were amplified from them. HTBI-primed RT-PCR formed the first round, and a multiplex PCR formed the second. In TCRdb, the multiplex PCR reads were re-called with MiXCR into one record per CDR3 protein. There are 600,000 to 700,000 distinct CDR3 sequences in the sample; just over 40% occur only once, and more than 2.5% lies in the top ten. Fresh peripheral blood (approximately 9.2 ml) yielded the PBMCs. The CDR3 covers 14 residues. Germline assignment: CDR1 MGHDK and CDR2 SYGVNS. V lost 5 bases and J 3 bases, leaving 10 bases between the germline ends. This clonotype has at least ten counts. What it binds is unknown.

The material sequenced was peripheral blood. The chain employs TRBV25-1 and TRBJ2-2; maybe TRBD2 (6 bases). The receptor was derived from an adult man with Graves' ophthalmopathy. The DNA for the CDR3 is TGTGCCAGCAGTCTCAGCGGGTACACCGGGGAGCTGTTTTTT. It specifies CASSLSGYTGELFF.